This record looks at one T cell receptor beta chain sequence and its context. The data were taken from a study of blood T cell repertoires in COVID-19. In the study overall: Spain, Italy and the United States supplied samples that represented acute and convalescent COVID-19. In each case, the material was cDNA or gDNA derived from T cells, B-cell-depleted T cells, or PBMCs.

The CDR3 covers 14 residues. CDR1 and CDR2 (germline): ENHRY, SYGVKD. Trimming stripped 1 base from V and 0 bases from J, with 6 bases between. Methods used by the authors: Estimated nucleated cell counts came from reference gene primer amplification. Sequenced by immunoSEQ multiplex PCR; TCRdb stores in-frame clones only, minus some. The D gene and trimming were derived from the DNA, and the V and J assignments and clone size from that table. The sample has about 40,000 clones, 80% to 95% seen once. The clonotype comes from a woman older than 75 with acute or convalescent COVID-19. The chain joins TRBV10-3 to TRBJ1-1; D not certain. Sequenced: peripheral blood. The CDR3 sequence is CAISELQMNTEAFF. The CDR3 coding sequence is TGTGCCATCAGTGAGTTACAGATGAACACTGAAGCTTTCTTT.